The 10 T cell receptor beta chains reported below all come from one sample, sequenced in a study of CD8 T cells in Susac syndrome. When the RNA was reverse transcribed, random hexamers were used with an input of about 0.5 to 1 ug. One entry per CDR3 protein results from TCRdb running MiXCR on the immunoSEQ multiplex PCR reads. The table includes hundreds of thousands of distinct CDR3 sequences, about 85% detected once. The sequencing sample was made of CD8+ T cells from PBMCs. These TCRs come from a human donor with multiple sclerosis.

The chain recombines TRBV5-5 with TRBJ1-5; D is perhaps TRBD1 (5 bases). The ends were cut back, 0 bases at V and 6 bases at J, with 10 bases in the middle. The V gene's germline CDR1 is SGHKS and CDR2 YYEKEE (reference sequence). There are 14 residues in the CDR3. Here the CDR3 reads CASSLDMGVQPQHF. The DNA for the CDR3 is TGTGCCAGCAGCTTGGATATGGGGGTTCAGCCCCAGCATTTT.

This chain joins TRBV18 and TRBJ2-3; D is undetermined. The germline gives CDR1 KGHSH, CDR2 LQKENI. V gave up 8 bases and J gave up 4 bases, with 13 bases separating them. CDR3 length: 13 amino acids. The CDR3 DNA reads TGTGCCAGCCTTGGTGGTAGTCCAGATACGCAGTATTTT. It is translated as CASLGGSPDTQYF.

V gene TRBV4-2 combines with J gene TRBJ2-7; 11 nucleotides line up with TRBD1. The CDR3 spans 16 residues. V trimming: 2 bases; J trimming: 5 bases; junction bases outside the gene matches: 8. The germline V gene has CDR1 LGHNA and CDR2 YNFKEQ. The CDR3 reads CASSQLPGQGGHEQYF. In DNA form, the CDR3 reads TGTGCCAGCAGCCAACTGCCGGGACAGGGGGGACACGAGCAGTACTTC.

V is TRBV6-5 and J is TRBJ2-3; TRBD2 matches at 10 bases. Germline CDR1 and CDR2: MNHEY and SVGAGI. The CDR3 spans 17 residues. J gave up 1 base and V 2 bases, and 6 bases lay outside the gene matches. CDR3 region: CASSYTSGNGGTDTQYF. The DNA of the CDR3 is TGTGCCAGCAGTTACACTAGCGGGAACGGGGGCACAGATACGCAGTATTTT.

The rearrangement uses TRBV11-2 and TRBJ2-1; D call uncertain. Germline CDR1 reads SGHAT; CDR2 reads FQNNGV. V lost 0 bases, J lost 0 bases, and 9 bases lay in between. The CDR3 consists of 16 residues. CDR3 DNA: TGTGCCAGCAGCTTAGAAGGGCGCCACTCCTACAATGAGCAGTTCTTC. It is translated as CASSLEGRHSYNEQFF.

The V and J genes are TRBV5-1 and TRBJ2-5, with 7 bases identical to TRBD2. J was trimmed by 0 bases and V by 2 bases; bases with no gene match: 4. This CDR3 has 15 amino acids. Germline V gives CDR1 SGHRS, CDR2 YFSETQ. The CDR3: CASSLRGEYQETQYF. Written as DNA, the CDR3 is TGCGCCAGCAGCTTACGGGGGGAGTACCAAGAGACCCAGTACTTC.

The V gene is TRBV7-9, the J gene TRBJ2-7; 7 nucleotides line up with TRBD1. The trim removed 4 bases at V and 2 bases at J, leaving 8 bases unmatched. The V gene's germline CDR1 is SEHNR and CDR2 FQNEAQ (reference sequence). The CDR3 loop spans 15 amino acids. The CDR3 DNA reads as TGTGCCAGCAGCTCCGGGACAGCATCGACCTACGAGCAGTACTTC. Its protein is CASSSGTASTYEQYF. The full variable domain, completed using reference TRBV7-9 and TRBJ2-7, is DTGVSQNPRHKITKRGQNVTFRCDPISEHNRLYWYRQTLGQGPEFLTYFQNEAQLEKSRLLSDRFSAERPKGSFSTLEIQRTEQGDSAMYLCASSSGTASTYEQYFGPGTRLTVT.

The V and J genes are TRBV20-1 and TRBJ2-2, with 7 bases that match TRBD2. CDR3 length equals 15 residues. The germline V gene encodes CDR1 DFQATT and CDR2 SNEGSKA (reference sequence). V lost 0 bases, J lost 6 bases, and 7 bases stayed unmatched. In DNA form, the CDR3 reads TGCAGTGCTAGAGATCCGGGAGGCCGCCCCGGGGAGCTGTTTTTT. The encoded protein is CSARDPGGRPGELFF.

V is TRBV2 and J is TRBJ1-2; D possibly corresponds to TRBD1 (5 bases). Germline V lookup: CDR1 SNHLY, CDR2 FYNNEI. The CDR3 spans 13 residues. V gave up 6 bases and J gave up 2 bases, with 10 bases separating them. Written as DNA, the CDR3 is TGTGCCAGCAGGGCGGGACGGAACTATGGCTACACCTTC. Amino acids: CASRAGRNYGYTF.

The V gene is TRBV9, the J gene TRBJ2-2; maybe TRBD2 (6 bases). The germline CDR1 and CDR2 sequences are SGDLS and YYNGEE. Trimming stripped 0 bases from V and 6 bases from J, with 18 bases between. This CDR3 contains 17 residues. The CDR3 sequence: CASSVESGGNSAGELFF. In DNA, the CDR3 is TGTGCCAGCAGCGTAGAGAGTGGGGGGAATAGTGCCGGGGAGCTGTTTTTT.